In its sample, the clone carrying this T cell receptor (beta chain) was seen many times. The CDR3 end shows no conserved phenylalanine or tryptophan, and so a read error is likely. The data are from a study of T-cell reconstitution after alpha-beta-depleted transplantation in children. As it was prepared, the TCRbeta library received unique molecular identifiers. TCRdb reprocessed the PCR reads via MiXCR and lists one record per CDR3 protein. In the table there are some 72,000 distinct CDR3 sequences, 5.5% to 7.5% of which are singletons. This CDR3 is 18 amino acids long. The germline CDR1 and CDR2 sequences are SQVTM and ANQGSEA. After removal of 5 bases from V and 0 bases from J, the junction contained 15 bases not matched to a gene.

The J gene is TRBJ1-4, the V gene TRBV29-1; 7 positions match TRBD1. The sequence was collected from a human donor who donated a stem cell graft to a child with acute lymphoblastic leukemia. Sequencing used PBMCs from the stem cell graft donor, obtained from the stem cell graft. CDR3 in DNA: TGCAGCGTTCTAGACAGGGACGAAACTAAAGCAACTAATGAAAAACTGTTTCTT. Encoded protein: CSVLDRDETKATNEKLFL.